The rows below give T cell receptor beta chains drawn from one sample of a study of blood T cell repertoires in COVID-19. Using immunoSEQ multiplex PCR, the repertoire was profiled, and TCRdb retains in-frame clones only, with some absent. The table includes more than 300,000 clones, more than 70% detected once. Sequencing was carried out using peripheral blood. These receptors all stem from a woman aged 30 to 39 with COVID-19, enrolled during active disease. Both conserved end residues are part of each CDR3. A D gene is named only where the DNA matches it firmly. Clone size appears in some rows only: once, few, many, or a class for an expanded clone.

d_gene,v_gene,j_gene,abundance,len,CDR3aa,CDR3nt
TRBD2,TRBV4-2,TRBJ2-3,-,15,CASSQGAGDTDTQYF,TGTGCCAGCAGCCAAGGAGCGGGGGACACAGATACGCAGTATTTT
TRBD1,TRBV6-4,TRBJ2-5,-,14,CARARGHRRETQYF,TGTGCCAGGGCGAGGGGGCATCGGCGGGAGACCCAGTACTTC
-,TRBV4-2,TRBJ1-2,-,17,CASSQGSGRGRDYGYTF,TGTGCCAGCAGCCAAGGAAGTGGGCGGGGGCGCGACTATGGCTACACCTTC
-,TRBV7-6,TRBJ2-2,-,15,CASSLVGGAAGELFF,TGTGCCAGCAGCTTAGTAGGCGGGGCGGCCGGGGAGCTGTTTTTT
TRBD1,TRBV5-8,TRBJ1-4,-,14,CASSSGQGNEKLFF,TGTGCCAGCAGCTCCGGACAGGGCAATGAAAAACTGTTTTTT
-,TRBV7-2,TRBJ2-2,-,15,CASSALTANTGELFF,TGTGCCAGCAGCGCCTTGACAGCGAACACCGGGGAGCTGTTTTTT
TRBD1,TRBV24-1,TRBJ2-2,-,17,CATSDLHEGAGTGELFF,TGTGCCACCAGTGATTTGCACGAGGGGGCTGGCACCGGGGAGCTGTTTTTT
TRBD1,TRBV5-1,TRBJ2-1,-,13,CASMDRGFNEQFF,TGCGCCAGCATGGACAGGGGATTCAATGAGCAGTTCTTC
TRBD1,TRBV5-1,TRBJ1-1,-,14,CASSQGTVGTEAFF,TGCGCCAGCAGCCAAGGGACAGTAGGCACTGAAGCTTTCTTT
TRBD2,TRBV9,TRBJ2-2,-,16,CASSAPTSGGPGELFF,TGTGCCAGCAGCGCCCCGACTAGCGGGGGGCCCGGGGAGCTGTTTTTT
-,TRBV11-2,TRBJ1-4,-,16,CASSLFGLAGNEKLFF,TGTGCCAGCAGCTTGTTCGGGCTGGCGGGAAATGAAAAACTGTTTTTT
TRBD1,TRBV19,TRBJ2-7,-,14,CASSTGTGGVEQYF,TGTGCCAGTAGTACCGGGACAGGGGGGGTCGAGCAGTACTTC
-,TRBV13,TRBJ2-2,-,16,CASSLGSSVNTGELFF,TGTGCCAGCAGCTTAGGTAGCTCAGTAAACACCGGGGAGCTGTTTTTT
-,TRBV6-6,TRBJ2-7,-,15,CASSYSPGHNYEQYF,TGTGCCAGCAGTTACTCACCGGGACACAACTACGAGCAGTACTTC
-,TRBV30,TRBJ1-2,once,15,CAWRSLPGTRYGYTF,TGTGCCTGGAGGAGCCTTCCCGGGACTCGCTATGGCTACACCTTC
TRBD2,TRBV11-2,TRBJ2-1,-,15,CASSPLASGEGEQFF,TGTGCCAGCAGCCCCCTGGCTAGCGGGGAGGGTGAGCAGTTCTTC
TRBD1,TRBV6-5,TRBJ1-1,few,13,CASRPGTVVEAFF,TGTGCCAGCAGGCCCGGGACAGTTGTTGAAGCTTTCTTT
-,TRBV2,TRBJ1-1,-,13,CASSGQLNTEAFF,TGTGCCAGCAGTGGACAGTTGAACACTGAAGCTTTCTTT
-,TRBV18,TRBJ1-1,-,14,CASSGSLRDTEAFF,TGTGCCAGCTCAGGGAGTTTAAGGGACACTGAAGCTTTCTTT
TRBD1,TRBV6-2/TRBV6-3,TRBJ1-2,-,13,CASSKDRVYGYTF,TGTGCCAGCAGTAAGGACAGGGTGTATGGCTACACCTTC
TRBD1,TRBV10-3,TRBJ1-6,-,13,CAISVTGDSPLHF,TGTGCCATCAGTGTGACAGGGGATTCACCCCTCCACTTT
-,TRBV7-2,TRBJ2-2,once,15,CASGLGTRLTGELFF,TGTGCCAGCGGATTAGGGACACGGTTAACCGGGGAGCTGTTTTTT
TRBD1,TRBV6-2/TRBV6-3,TRBJ2-2,few,13,CASSSQGSGELFF,TGTGCCAGCAGTTCACAGGGGTCCGGGGAGCTGTTTTTT
-,TRBV29-1,TRBJ2-2,-,13,CSARGWNTGELFF,TGCAGCGCCAGGGGCTGGAACACCGGGGAGCTGTTTTTT
TRBD1,TRBV11-2,TRBJ1-5,-,15,CASSRDRYSNQPQHF,TGTGCCAGCAGCCGGGACAGATATAGCAATCAGCCCCAGCATTTT
TRBD1,TRBV6-5,TRBJ1-6,few,13,CASQPGGYSPLHF,TGTGCCAGCCAGCCAGGGGGCTATTCACCCCTCCACTTT
-,TRBV5-4,TRBJ2-2,few,17,CASSSERFTANTGELFF,TGTGCCAGCTCAAGTGAGCGGTTCACCGCGAACACCGGGGAGCTGTTTTTT
TRBD1,TRBV5-6,TRBJ1-2,-,17,CASSSMAGGRSDYGYTF,TGTGCCAGCAGCTCGATGGCAGGGGGCAGATCGGACTATGGCTACACCTTC
-,TRBV2,TRBJ2-5,-,14,CASSLLATGETQYF,TGTGCCAGCAGCTTACTAGCTACGGGCGAGACCCAGTACTTC
-,TRBV5-6,TRBJ1-2,-,13,CASSHAWGRGYTF,TGTGCCAGCAGTCACGCATGGGGGCGCGGCTACACCTTC
-,TRBV6-4,TRBJ1-4,-,14,CASREDSPNEKLFF,TGTGCCAGCAGGGAGGACAGCCCTAATGAAAAACTGTTTTTT
-,TRBV6-5,TRBJ2-3,-,14,CASSLYRDTDTQYF,TGTGCCAGCAGTTTGTACAGAGACACAGATACGCAGTATTTT
-,TRBV7-2,TRBJ2-7,-,13,CASSLAGGLEQYF,TGTGCCAGCAGCTTAGCGGGGGGGCTAGAGCAGTACTTC
TRBD1,TRBV9,TRBJ2-5,once,14,CASSGQGRYETQYF,TGTGCCAGCAGCGGACAGGGAAGGTATGAGACCCAGTACTTC
-,TRBV18,TRBJ1-2,-,14,CASSPPGVRYGYTF,TGTGCCAGCTCACCCCCCGGGGTTCGCTATGGCTACACCTTC
-,TRBV2,TRBJ1-2,-,15,CASSVVNRASNGYTF,TGTGCCAGCAGTGTCGTAAACAGGGCTTCAAATGGCTACACCTTC
TRBD2,TRBV6-5,TRBJ2-3,once,15,CASRRLAASTDTQYF,TGTGCCAGCAGGAGACTAGCTGCTAGCACAGATACGCAGTATTTT
TRBD1,TRBV18,TRBJ2-3,-,16,CASSPERDRVPDTQYF,TGTGCCAGCTCACCAGAACGGGACAGGGTTCCAGATACGCAGTATTTT
-,TRBV18,TRBJ1-4,once,13,CASSRTENEKLFF,TGTGCCAGCTCACGAACAGAAAATGAAAAACTGTTTTTT
-,TRBV6-5,TRBJ1-4,-,13,CASSSATNEKLFF,TGTGCCAGCAGTTCTGCAACTAATGAAAAACTGTTTTTT